The next 15 T cell receptor beta chains were all read from a single sample in a study of siplizumab effects on memory and regulatory T cells. Sequencing was performed with immunoSEQ multiplex PCR; in TCRdb, only in-frame clones are kept and a portion is missing. This sample yields around 95,000 clones, of which approximately 92% are seen a single time; 0.14% to 0.15% belongs to the top ten. The sequenced material came from CD4+ T cells sorted from blood. The receptors shown here come from a human donor in good health.

This clone was detected only once. The chain couples TRBV5-5 to TRBJ2-7; D call uncertain. This CDR3 region has 12 residues. The V end lost 1 base, the J end lost 5 bases, and 7 bases lay between the germline ends. CDR1 is SGHKS, CDR2 YYEKEE, per germline (reference sequence). Written as DNA, the CDR3 is TGTGCCAGCAGCTTGTGGGGAAACGAGCAGTACTTC. It translates to CASSLWGNEQYF.

The CDR3: CASSPYKDRVEYF. The CDR3 DNA sequence: TGTGCCAGCTCACCATACAAGGACAGGGTGGAGTACTTC. The chain is built from TRBV18 and TRBJ2-7; TRBD1 aligns across 8 bases. The CDR3 has 13 amino acids. V shed 2 bases, J shed 11 bases, and the junction held 8 bases outside the gene matches. Germline lookup yields CDR1 KGHSH and CDR2 LQKENI.

The J gene is TRBJ1-2, the V gene TRBV9, with 8 bases aligning to TRBD1. CDR1 and CDR2 (germline): SGDLS, YYNGEE. This CDR3 contains 14 residues. V gave up 0 bases and J gave up 4 bases; unmatched junction bases: 2. Here the CDR3 DNA reads TGTGCCAGCAGCGTAGGACAGGGGACCTATGGCTACACCTTC. Amino acid sequence: CASSVGQGTYGYTF.

J is TRBJ2-4 and V is TRBV28, with D perhaps TRBD1 (6 bases). CDR1 and CDR2 from the germline V gene are MDHEN and SYDVKM. Trimming shortened V by 6 bases and J by 3 bases, and 12 bases separated the two germline ends. The CDR3 extends over 14 amino acids. Written as DNA, the CDR3 is TGTGCCAGCAGCCCAACAGGGTTCAAAAACATTCAGTACTTC. Encoded protein: CASSPTGFKNIQYF.

This chain joins TRBV7-9 and TRBJ1-2, with D unclear. The CDR3 covers 12 residues. Germline lookup yields CDR1 SEHNR and CDR2 FQNEAQ (reference sequence). Deletions cut 1 base from V and 2 bases from J, with 2 bases between. The CDR3 reads CASSLENYGYTF. DNA for the CDR3: TGTGCCAGCAGCTTAGAAAACTATGGCTACACCTTC. The full variable domain, with the rest looked up from reference TRBV7-9 and TRBJ1-2, is DTGVSQNPRHKITKRGQNVTFRCDPISEHNRLYWYRQTLGQGPEFLTYFQNEAQLEKSRLLSDRFSAERPKGSFSTLEIQRTEQGDSAMYLCASSLENYGYTFGSGTRLTVV.

The V gene is TRBV7-2, the J gene TRBJ1-2; 7 nucleotides agree with TRBD1. The CDR3 sequence is 15 residues long. CDR1 SGHTA and CDR2 FQGNSA come from the germline V gene. V lost 0 bases to trimming and J lost 7 bases; unmatched junction nucleotides: 8. The CDR3 sequence: CASSLAPTGNVGYTF. The CDR3 DNA sequence: TGTGCCAGCAGCTTAGCACCGACAGGGAATGTTGGCTACACCTTC.

The chain recombines TRBV5-6 with TRBJ2-1, with 9 bases lining up with TRBD1. This CDR3 region has 15 residues. The V gene's germline CDR1 is SGHDT and CDR2 YYEEEE. After removal of 4 bases from V and 1 base from J, the junction contained 3 bases not matched to a gene. CDR3 amino acids: CASSDDRGSYNEQFF. CDR3 DNA: TGTGCCAGCAGCGATGACAGGGGGTCCTACAATGAGCAGTTCTTC.

Concerning this clone itself: Other DNA sequences in the sample encode the same CDR3. CDR3: CASSLNTGELFF. CDR3 bases: TGTGCCAGCAGCCTGAACACCGGGGAGCTGTTTTTT. The V and J genes are TRBV7-2 and TRBJ2-2; no reliable D call. Germline assignment: CDR1 SGHTA and CDR2 FQGNSA. V was pared by 5 bases and J by 1 base, with 2 bases between. This CDR3 is 12 amino acids long.

This chain connects TRBV6-6 to TRBJ1-2; 10 nucleotides match TRBD1. The CDR3 sequence is 14 residues long. Germline lookup yields CDR1 MNHNY and CDR2 SVGAGI (reference sequence). V was pared by 7 bases and J by 7 bases, with 9 bases of the junction left unmatched. The CDR3, as DNA: TGTGCCAGCAAAAAGACAGGGGGCTCTTTTGGCTACACCTTC. Protein sequence: CASKKTGGSFGYTF.

In the case of this clone: One end of the junction fails to match germline, which may point to a read error. The rearrangement links TRBV18 to TRBJ2-5; D remains ambiguous. The V gene's germline CDR1 is KGHSH and CDR2 LQKENI. The CDR3 consists of 12 residues. CDR3 loop: CASSPGQGTQYF. CDR3 DNA sequence: TGTGCCAGCTCACCAGGGCAAGGGACCCAGTACTTC.

The gene calls are TRBV4-2 and TRBJ2-1; 8 bases map to TRBD2. After removal of 3 bases from V and 0 bases from J, the junction contained 4 bases not matched to a gene. The CDR3 sequence is 16 residues long. Germline-derived CDR1 and CDR2 are LGHNA and YNFKEQ. The CDR3 nucleotides are TGTGCCAGCAGCCATAGCGGGGCGAGCTCCTACAATGAGCAGTTCTTC. Its protein product is CASSHSGASSYNEQFF.

V and J are TRBV5-6 and TRBJ2-7, with D perhaps matching TRBD1 or TRBD2 (6 bases each). The CDR3 runs to 15 residues. Germline loops: CDR1 SGHDT, CDR2 YYEEEE. V was shortened by 4 bases and J by 2 bases, with 16 bases between the two germline ends. CDR3 sequence reads: CASSRVRGPTYEQYF. The CDR3 region has the DNA TGTGCCAGCAGCCGTGTCCGGGGGCCAACCTACGAGCAGTACTTC.

The chain is built from TRBV5-3 and TRBJ1-5; D call uncertain. TRBV5-3 belongs to the ORF category, with a function that is uncertain. Trimming stripped 0 bases from V and 6 bases from J, with 7 bases between. The length of the CDR3 is 13 residues. The CDR3, as DNA: TGTGCCAGAAGCTTGGAATGGGTTCAGCCCCAGCATTTT. It specifies CARSLEWVQPQHF.

The sample holds one count of this clone. The chain combines TRBV28 with TRBJ1-5, with 8 bases matching TRBD1. The CDR3 consists of 15 residues. Germline CDR1 reads MDHEN; CDR2 reads SYDVKM. V lost 6 bases and J lost 7; bases outside the gene matches: 11. The CDR3: CASSLPGGTGQPQHF. The CDR3 region has the DNA TGTGCCAGCAGCCTCCCGGGGGGGACAGGACAGCCCCAGCATTTT.

J is TRBJ1-2 and V is TRBV30, with D possibly matching TRBD1 (6 bases). Trimming took off 4 bases at V and 8 bases at J, with 11 bases between the two ends. The CDR3 length is 11 residues. Germline V gene sequence: CDR1 GTSNPN, CDR2 SVGIG (reference sequence). CDR3 nucleotides: TGTGCCTGGAACAGGGTTAACGGCTACACCTTC. It yields the protein CAWNRVNGYTF.